Sequencing of this TCR beta chain was carried out in a study of blood T cells in healthy people across ages. Through a sample-barcoded 5' primer and a J-beta primer mix, a second PCR was run for 7 to 11 cycles. TCRdb called the 5' RACE reads again in MiXCR, with one record for every CDR3 protein. The sample consists of some 730,000 distinct CDR3 sequences, about 24% of them appearing once. The CDR3 runs 12 residues. From germline, CDR1 is SQVTM and CDR2 ANQGSEA. The chain employs TRBV29-1 and TRBJ2-5; the match to TRBD1 covers 8 bases. This TCR was recovered from a man in his 70s in good health. Sequencing was carried out using blood. CDR3 sequence: CSDRGPQETQYF. CDR3 nucleotide sequence: TGCAGTGACAGGGGACCACAAGAGACCCAGTACTTC.